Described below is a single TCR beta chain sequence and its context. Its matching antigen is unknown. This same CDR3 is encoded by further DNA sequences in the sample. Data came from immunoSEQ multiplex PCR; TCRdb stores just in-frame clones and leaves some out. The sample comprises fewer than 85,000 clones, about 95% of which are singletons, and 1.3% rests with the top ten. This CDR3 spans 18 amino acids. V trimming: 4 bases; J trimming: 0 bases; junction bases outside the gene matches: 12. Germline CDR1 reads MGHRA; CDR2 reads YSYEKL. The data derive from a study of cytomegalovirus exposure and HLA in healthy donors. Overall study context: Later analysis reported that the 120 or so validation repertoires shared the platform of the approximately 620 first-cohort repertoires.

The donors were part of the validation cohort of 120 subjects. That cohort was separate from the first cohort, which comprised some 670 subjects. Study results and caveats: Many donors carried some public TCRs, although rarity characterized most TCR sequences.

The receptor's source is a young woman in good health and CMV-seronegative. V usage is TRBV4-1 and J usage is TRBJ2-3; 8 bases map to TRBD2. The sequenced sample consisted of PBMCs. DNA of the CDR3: TGCGCCAGCAGCCTCCAGCAGACTAGCGACACTAGCACAGATACGCAGTATTTT. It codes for CASSLQQTSDTSTDTQYF.